The 7 T cell receptor beta chains below were found in one sample sequenced in a study of blood T cells in healthy people across ages. A second PCR, run for about 7 to 11 cycles, used a sample-barcoded 5' primer plus a J-beta primer mix. TCRdb analysed the 5' RACE reads with MiXCR anew, one entry per CDR3 protein. The sample holds around 1,700,000 distinct CDR3 sequences, 25% to 30% seen once. The sequencing input was blood. The receptors were sampled from a woman aged 25 to 39 in good health.

This clonotype has a single count. The gene calls are TRBV2 and TRBJ2-2; TRBD2 agrees at 7 bases. CDR3 length: 15 amino acids. Unmatched junction bases numbered 5, after V lost 6 bases and J lost 1 base. Per germline, CDR1 SNHLY and CDR2 FYNNEI. CDR3 nucleotide sequence: TGTGCCAGCAGACGGACTAGTCTGAACACCGGGGAGCTGTTTTTT. Its protein product is CASRRTSLNTGELFF.

This clonotype has ten or more counts. The chain combines TRBV4-2 with TRBJ2-7; 9 bases fit TRBD2. V lost 0 bases to trimming and J lost 3 bases; unmatched junction nucleotides: 3. The CDR3 runs 15 residues. CDR1 is LGHNA, CDR2 YNFKEQ, per germline. The CDR3 bases are TGTGCCAGCAGCCAAGAGCTAGCGGGGCACTACGAGCAGTACTTC. It translates to CASSQELAGHYEQYF.

This clonotype was picked up many times. J is TRBJ1-5 and V is TRBV6-1; D is possibly TRBD1 (5 bases). Trimming removed 8 bases at V and 4 bases at J, with 12 bases between. Germline V CDR1 and CDR2: MNHNS, SASEGT. The CDR3 is 13 residues long. The CDR3 sequence is CASLGGLNQPQHF. The CDR3 region has the DNA TGTGCCAGCCTTGGGGGACTAAATCAGCCCCAGCATTTT.

The chain uses TRBV7-8 and TRBJ1-4; perhaps TRBD1 as D (5 bases). The CDR3 is made up of 15 amino acids. Germline V CDR1 and CDR2: SGHVS, FQNEAQ. V was shortened by 1 base and J by 8 bases, with 14 bases between the two germline ends. CDR3 protein: CASSLVQGFGEKLFF. Written as DNA, the CDR3 is TGTGCCAGCAGCTTAGTTCAGGGTTTTGGAGAAAAACTGTTTTTT.

The rearrangement joins TRBV9 to TRBJ2-3, with 7 positions matching TRBD2. V was pared by 0 bases and J by 6 bases, with 4 bases of the junction left unmatched. Germline CDR1 is SGDLS and CDR2 is YYNGEE. The CDR3 loop spans 14 amino acids. CDR3 DNA: TGTGCCAGCAGCGTAGATCTGGGGGGGGATACGCAGTATTTT. It encodes CASSVDLGGDTQYF.

The chain links TRBV11-2 to TRBJ2-5; 8 nucleotides line up with TRBD2. The ends lost 1 base at V and 11 bases at J; junction bases unmatched: 12. This CDR3 contains 15 residues. Germline V gene lookup returns CDR1 SGHAT and CDR2 FQNNGV. The DNA for the CDR3 is TGTGCCAGCAGCTTAGGGGGTAGCGGGATCTGGGAGCAGTACTTC. It codes for CASSLGGSGIWEQYF.

This clonotype appeared a few times. V gene TRBV5-1 combines with J gene TRBJ2-7; D gene ambiguous. V lost 4 bases and J lost 10, with 18 bases in between. Germline assignment: CDR1 SGHRS and CDR2 YFSETQ. The CDR3 contains 13 residues. The CDR3 spells CASSIPTADTQYF. The CDR3, as DNA: TGCGCCAGCAGCATCCCGACGGCAGATACCCAGTACTTC.